Listed here are 26 T cell receptor beta chains from one sample, sequenced in a study. In TCRdb, the 5' RACE reads were re-called with MiXCR into one record per CDR3 protein. Altogether over 45,000 distinct CDR3 sequences are present, roughly 28% being singletons, with the ten largest covering approximately 2.2%. Cells sorted as Tregs were CD4+, CD25+ and CD127-/low. Sequencing used tumor-infiltrating Tregs sorted from the breast tumor. The receptor set was obtained from a female donor with breast cancer.

The chain links TRBV12-3 or TRBV12-4 to TRBJ2-2; tentative D call: TRBD1 (5 bases). V gave up 6 bases and J gave up 1 base, with 6 bases separating them. The CDR3 runs to 13 residues. In DNA form, the CDR3 reads TGTGCCAGCAGCACAGGGAACACCGGGGAGCTGTTTTTT. Residues: CASSTGNTGELFF.

To note about this clonotype: At one of its ends the junction is not consistent with the germline gene, which may arise from a read error. The chain uses TRBV28 and TRBJ2-4, with a tentative D call TRBD2 (6 bases). The CDR3 consists of 17 residues. CDR1 and CDR2 from the germline V gene are MDHEN and SYDVKM. The CDR3 loop is CANSVGPGWRGKNIQYF. CDR3 coding DNA: TGTGCCAACAGTGTTGGCCCCGGGTGGAGGGGCAAAAACATTCAGTACTTC.

This clonotype was counted many times. The chain is built from TRBV9 and TRBJ2-3; 7 bases line up with TRBD1. The V and J ends lost 4 bases and 0 bases, in that order; junction bases with no gene match: 5. Germline loops: CDR1 SGDLS, CDR2 YYNGEE. The CDR3 runs 15 residues. Here the CDR3 reads CASSTGTVSTDTQYF. Written as DNA, the CDR3 is TGTGCCAGCAGCACCGGGACAGTTAGCACAGATACGCAGTATTTT.

CDR3 sequence reads: CSASRGVGNTIYF. In nucleotides, the CDR3 is TGCAGTGCTAGCAGGGGGGTGGGAAACACCATATATTTT. This sequence joins TRBV20-1 and TRBJ1-3, with TRBD1 matching 7 bases. Looked up from germline, CDR1 is DFQATT and CDR2 is SNEGSKA (reference sequence). The CDR3 is 13 amino acids. Trimming took 3 bases from V and 4 from J; bases not matched to a gene: 3.

This clonotype was seen only a few times. V gene TRBV7-6 combines with J gene TRBJ2-5; D gene ambiguous. The CDR3 is 13 amino acids. Germline V gene data show CDR1 as SGHVS and CDR2 as FNYEAQ. V shed 3 bases and J shed 1 base, with 6 bases lying between them. The CDR3 nucleotides are TGTGCCAGCAGCTTCGGACGCCAAGAGACCCAGTACTTC. This codes for CASSFGRQETQYF.

This clonotype has just a few counts. The chain recombines TRBV11-2 with TRBJ1-1; no definite D call. The CDR3 is 15 amino acids. Trimming left V 5 bases short and J 5 bases short, with 18 bases between. Germline V gene sequence: CDR1 SGHAT, CDR2 FQNNGV. This chain's CDR3 is CASSAYAGFDTEAFF. CDR3 nucleotides: TGTGCCAGCAGCGCATATGCGGGCTTCGATACTGAAGCTTTCTTT.

This clonotype was detected a few times. The CDR3 sequence is CASSQMVSGFDTDTQYF. In DNA form, the CDR3 reads TGCGCCAGCAGCCAAATGGTTAGCGGGTTTGACACAGATACGCAGTATTTT. The chain employs TRBV4-1 and TRBJ2-3; 7 bases align to TRBD2. The ends lost 2 bases at V and 2 bases at J; junction bases unmatched: 10. The CDR3 sequence is 17 residues long. Germline CDR1 reads MGHRA; CDR2 reads YSYEKL.

The V gene is TRBV7-3, the J gene TRBJ2-2; 7 positions match TRBD1. This CDR3 region has 17 residues. V dropped 2 bases and J dropped 5; count of bases not matched to a gene: 11. Germline CDR1 SGHTA, CDR2 FQGTGA. Written as DNA, the CDR3 is TGTGCCAGCAGCTTACAGGCCCGGGACAGAGATACCGGGGAGCTGTTTTTT. Protein product: CASSLQARDRDTGELFF.

The CDR3 reads CASSDRGVLGYTF. As DNA, the CDR3 is TGTGCCAGCAGTGACAGGGGGGTATTGGGCTACACCTTC. J is TRBJ1-2 and V is TRBV2; 7 nucleotides agree with TRBD1. CDR1 is SNHLY, CDR2 FYNNEI, per germline. The V gene end was trimmed by 3 bases and the J gene end by 8 bases; junction bases not matched to a gene: 6. CDR3 length: 13 residues.

As to this clonotype: A clone one base away is much larger, so this may be a read error. The chain joins TRBV4-3 to TRBJ2-7; 12 bases agree with TRBD1. CDR3 length: 16 amino acids. Germline lookup yields CDR1 LGHNA and CDR2 YSLEER. Trimming cost V 3 bases and J 7 bases; bases outside gene matches: 10. The CDR3 DNA is TGCGCCAGCAGCCACGCACCGGGACAGGGGGCGGGTGAGCAGTACTTC. Protein sequence: CASSHAPGQGAGEQYF.

The J gene is TRBJ2-1, the V gene TRBV3-1; D gene uncertain. Germline V gene lookup returns CDR1 LGHDT and CDR2 YNNKEL (reference sequence). This CDR3 has 11 residues. Deletions cut 4 bases from V and 4 bases from J, with 2 bases between. The CDR3 loop is CASSRYNEQFF. CDR3 coding DNA: TGTGCCAGCAGCCGATACAATGAGCAGTTCTTC.

The chain carries TRBV6-2 or TRBV6-3 and TRBJ2-1; 13 bases agree with TRBD2. Germline values: CDR1 MNHEY, CDR2 SVGEGT. This CDR3 contains 16 residues. V dropped 4 bases and J dropped 12; count of bases not matched to a gene: 12. The chain's CDR3 is CASSSLLAGGPLRQFF. The DNA of the CDR3 is TGTGCCAGCAGTTCTCTACTAGCGGGAGGGCCCCTTCGGCAGTTCTTC.

This clonotype was seen ten or more times. This rearrangement joins TRBV6-1 to TRBJ1-6, with a possible D match to TRBD1 (5 bases). The V end lost 6 bases, the J end lost 4 bases, and 10 bases lay between the germline ends. Per the germline V gene, CDR1 is MNHNS and CDR2 is SASEGT. The CDR3 consists of 14 residues. The CDR3 nucleotides are TGTGCCAGCAGCGCAGGGCCGTATAATTCACCCCTCCACTTT. As protein: CASSAGPYNSPLHF.

The J gene is TRBJ2-1, the V gene TRBV12-5; D gene ambiguous. This CDR3 is 14 amino acids long. V was pared by 2 bases and J by 5 bases, with 10 bases between. The V gene's germline CDR1 is LGHNT and CDR2 FRNRAP. The DNA of the CDR3 is TGTGCTAGTGGTTTGTGGGGAAGAAACAATGAGCAGTTCTTC. Translating it yields CASGLWGRNNEQFF.

The genes are TRBV9 and TRBJ2-3; TRBD2 aligns across 8 bases. This CDR3 comprises 14 residues. The V segment lost 8 bases and the J segment 6 bases; nucleotides outside the gene matches: 11. Germline V gives CDR1 SGDLS, CDR2 YYNGEE. This CDR3 is CASGGAGGVDTQYF. In nucleotides, the CDR3 is TGTGCCAGTGGCGGCGCGGGAGGAGTGGATACGCAGTATTTT. The whole variable domain, remainder taken from reference TRBV9 and TRBJ2-3, is DSGVTQTPKHLITATGQRVTLRCSPRSGDLSVYWYQQSLDQGLQFLIQYYNGEERAKGNILERFSAQQFPDLHSELNLSSLELGDSALYFCASGGAGGVDTQYFGPGTRLTVL.

This clonotype showed up just a few times. The chain couples TRBV7-9 to TRBJ2-4; D unresolved. V lost 1 base to trimming and J lost 6 bases, with 16 bases between them. This CDR3 region has 16 residues. From germline, CDR1 is SEHNR and CDR2 FQNEAQ (reference sequence). CDR3 protein: CASSLDLGTKGNIQYF. Written as DNA, the CDR3 is TGTGCCAGCAGCTTAGACTTGGGAACAAAGGGAAACATTCAGTACTTC.

This clonotype was observed at least ten times. CDR3 sequence (DNA): TGTGCCAGCAGCTCGACCGGGGGCTCTGGAAACACCATATATTTT. It yields the protein CASSSTGGSGNTIYF. The rearrangement links TRBV7-2 to TRBJ1-3; TRBD1 is a possible D gene (5 bases). Per germline, CDR1 SGHTA and CDR2 FQGNSA. With 4 bases removed from V and 0 bases from J, the gap between germline ends came to 10 bases. The CDR3 consists of 15 residues.

For this clonotype: A much larger clone differs from this one at a single base, so this may be a read error. The CDR3 region has the DNA TGCAGTGCCCCTAGCGGGCTTAAGCAGTTCTTC. It is translated as CSAPSGLKQFF. V and J are TRBV20-1 and TRBJ2-1, with TRBD2 matching over 8 bases. V shed 6 bases, J shed 11 bases, and the junction held 6 bases outside the gene matches. Germline CDR1 DFQATT, CDR2 SNEGSKA (reference sequence). The CDR3 runs to 11 residues.

This clonotype was detected a few times. V usage is TRBV7-2 and J usage is TRBJ1-6; D might be TRBD1 (5 bases). Germline V CDR1 and CDR2: SGHTA, FQGNSA. The length of the CDR3 is 15 residues. The germline V and J ends were trimmed by 5 bases and 7 bases, with 15 bases remaining between them. The CDR3 region has the DNA TGTGCCAGCAGCGCTCGACGGGACTCGAATTCACCCCTCCACTTT. It yields the protein CASSARRDSNSPLHF.

The chain links TRBV27 to TRBJ2-7; tentatively, D is TRBD2 (6 bases). This CDR3 is built from 11 residues. Germline lookup yields CDR1 MNHEY and CDR2 SMNVEV (reference sequence). V lost 6 bases and J lost 7, with 10 bases in between. The CDR3 loop reads CASRSRGEQYF. The CDR3 DNA is TGTGCCAGCAGGTCCCGGGGGGAGCAGTACTTC.

This clonotype appeared a few times. The chain links TRBV5-1 to TRBJ1-5; unclear D gene. V was trimmed by 5 bases and J by 2 bases, leaving 11 bases between them. Germline CDR1 is SGHRS and CDR2 is YFSETQ. The CDR3 runs 14 residues. The CDR3 coding sequence is TGCGCCAGCAGATCGGGAGAGGGCAATCAGCCCCAGCATTTT. It codes for CASRSGEGNQPQHF.

The sample holds many counts of this clonotype. This sequence joins TRBV6-2 or TRBV6-3 and TRBJ2-2, with 10 bases that match TRBD2. The CDR3 runs 16 residues. V dropped 6 bases and J dropped 6; count of bases not matched to a gene: 10. Germline CDR1 and CDR2: MNHEY and SVGEGT. CDR3 sequence (DNA): TGTGCCAGCAGCCACGGGGGGACTAGCGAGGCCGGGGAGCTGTTTTTT. Protein sequence: CASSHGGTSEAGELFF.

The rearrangement uses TRBV5-6 and TRBJ2-7; tentatively, D is TRBD1 (6 bases). CDR1 and CDR2 from the germline V gene are SGHDT and YYEEEE. With 5 bases removed from V and 7 bases from J, the gap between germline ends came to 10 bases. The CDR3 is made up of 11 amino acids. This CDR3 is CASSQGWEQYF. CDR3 coding DNA: TGTGCCAGCAGTCAGGGGTGGGAGCAGTACTTC.

This clonotype was found a few times. The chain has TRBV12-3 or TRBV12-4 and TRBJ1-1; the D is unclear. Trimming pared 2 bases from V and 3 bases from J, leaving 10 bases between. The length of the CDR3 is 14 residues. CDR3 coding DNA: TGTGCCAGCAGTTTACGGAGGCGGGACACTGAAGCTTTCTTT. As protein: CASSLRRRDTEAFF.

With regard to this clonotype: It may be a read error: a sequence one base away is much more abundant. The gene calls are TRBV20-1 and TRBJ1-2; D not resolved. This CDR3 spans 13 amino acids. Germline CDR1 DFQATT, CDR2 SNEGSKA (reference sequence). The CDR3 loop is CSARGRGNEGYAF. DNA of the CDR3: TGCAGTGCTAGAGGGAGAGGCAATGAAGGCTACGCCTTC.

This sequence joins TRBV5-1 and TRBJ2-3; 8 bases map to TRBD2. Germline V gene sequence: CDR1 SGHRS, CDR2 YFSETQ. There are 15 residues in the CDR3. V dropped 0 bases and J dropped 5; count of bases not matched to a gene: 5. CDR3 sequence (DNA): TGCGCCAGCAGCTTGGGAGCGGGAGTTGGAGATACGCAGTATTTT. As protein: CASSLGAGVGDTQYF.